Detailed here is one T cell receptor (beta chain). The antigen is unknown. CDR3 size: 13 residues. Trimming removed 6 bases from V and 5 bases from J, with 14 bases in between. From germline, CDR1 is SGHRS and CDR2 YFSETQ. This entry is derived from a study of somatic mutations in cytotoxic T cells in rheumatoid arthritis. General observations from the study: The largest CD8+ clone made up over 20% of CD8+ cells in about an eighth of the 65 patients. Levels of CD8+ T-cell clonality in rheumatoid arthritis patients were statistically indistinguishable from those seen in age-matched healthy controls, with no significant difference.

Only in-frame clones appear in the TCRdb table, and some are missing; sequencing was by immunoSEQ multiplex PCR. The sample yields around 15,000 clones, approximately 80% seen once. The V and J genes are TRBV5-1 and TRBJ1-2, with D perhaps TRBD1 (5 bases). Sequenced sample: CD8+ T cells sorted from blood. The sequence was obtained from an adult with rheumatoid arthritis. The CDR3 loop is CASTGTNFYGYTF. CDR3 nucleotide sequence: TGCGCCAGCACTGGGACGAATTTTTATGGCTACACCTTC.